This T cell receptor beta chain appears in the sequencing data of a study of blood T cell repertoires in COVID-19. Background on the study: Sources were T cells, B-cell-depleted T cells, or PBMCs; the material itself was cDNA or gDNA.

The CDR3 is 15 amino acids. Germline V gene lookup returns CDR1 SGDLS and CDR2 YYNGEE. J was trimmed by 3 bases and V by 2 bases; bases with no gene match: 4. In the authors' workflow: It was from reference gene primer amplification that nucleated cell counts were estimated. Assay used: immunoSEQ multiplex PCR; TCRdb lists only in-frame clones, some missing. That table gives V, J and clone size, and the DNA gave D and trimming. Of a few hundred thousand clones in the sample, 85% were seen once. The chain has TRBV9 and TRBJ2-3; 9 bases match TRBD1. The TCR sequence derives from a human donor in a cohort sampled during active COVID-19. Sequencing was performed on peripheral blood. The CDR3 region is CASSVWGQGTDTQYF. The CDR3 DNA is TGTGCCAGCAGCGTCTGGGGACAGGGAACAGATACGCAGTATTTT. Full variable domain (missing parts from reference TRBV9 and TRBJ2-3): DSGVTQTPKHLITATGQRVTLRCSPRSGDLSVYWYQQSLDQGLQFLIQYYNGEERAKGNILERFSAQQFPDLHSELNLSSLELGDSALYFCASSVWGQGTDTQYFGPGTRLTVL.